This TCR beta chain originates from a study of blood T cell repertoires in COVID-19. Study overall: T cells, B-cell-depleted T cells, or PBMCs supplied cDNA or gDNA.

The method was immunoSEQ multiplex PCR; TCRdb's version includes in-frame clones alone and lacks a portion of them. The data hold approximately 150,000 clones, with 84% observed a single time. This clone was counted a single time. The CDR3 covers 15 residues. CDR1 and CDR2 from the germline V gene are SGHNT and YYREEE (reference sequence). Trimming took 4 bases from V and 0 from J; bases not matched to a gene: 6. The receptor was derived from a human donor in a cohort sampled during active COVID-19. The chain joins TRBV5-4 to TRBJ1-2; 7 positions agree with TRBD1. Material for sequencing was peripheral blood. CDR3 amino acids: CASSPTGLPNYGYTF. DNA for the CDR3: TGTGCCAGCAGCCCGACAGGGCTGCCTAACTATGGCTACACCTTC.